This T cell receptor beta chain was found in a study of blood T cell repertoires in COVID-19 (TCRdb year 2020). About the full investigation: Samples covering the acute and convalescent phases of COVID-19 were provided by collaborators in the United States, Italy and Spain. Nearly every sample came with metadata listing a de-identified subject ID, COVID-19 status, age in years and sex. The repertoires were released in a freely available public database intended as a resource for research on the immune response to SARS-CoV-2. Deeply sampled blood TCRbeta repertoires from subjects exposed to, actively infected with, or recovered from COVID-19 were included in the dataset. The prospective study material was composed of cDNA or gDNA derived from T cells, B-cell-depleted T cells, or PBMCs. Where available, HLA class I and class II types were taken from metadata supplied by the sample provider and were not determined by assay-based typing. Samples came from the ongoing ImmuneRACE study (first 160 participants) plus 1,254 subjects from 6 global collaborators.

Broader findings and caveats from the paper: The amount of clinical and demographic metadata varied by source and participant and was provided uncurated.

In the prospective study, participants were about 18 to 95 years old, resided in about two dozen geographic areas of the United States, and were enrolled through a virtual design. In the prospective study, cohorts were assigned on the basis of participant-reported clinical history obtained from a screening survey and a study questionnaire. ImmuneRACE Cohort 3 recovered participants were defined by two consecutive negative NP/OP PCR tests, healthcare professional clearance, or symptom resolution. In the prospective study, mobile phlebotomists collected whole blood, serum and a nasopharyngeal or oropharyngeal swab from each participant. Prospective study participants could optionally give additional blood draws and questionnaires over a roughly two-month period. Before DNA extraction, prospective study blood samples were shipped either frozen or at room temperature. The immunoSEQ Assay, a bias-controlled multiplex PCR, was used to amplify TCRbeta CDR3 regions from genomic DNA. The study's own analysis went as follows. Within the assay, amplification of reference gene primers was used to estimate how many nucleated cells each sample contained. Sequence reads were collapsed and filtered to measure the absolute abundance of every unique TCRbeta CDR3 rearrangement. For each sample, productive Simpson clonality was calculated as the square root of Simpson's diversity index across productive rearrangements. Sourced from immuneACCESS, this table was stored by TCRdb with only in-frame sequences that have V and J called. A share of the clones is absent; for the studies checked, an unresolved V gene accounts for under half, and the remainder has no known explanation. The DNA gave D and trimming, while V, J and clone size come from that table. Within this sample are some 350,000 clones, with around 87% of them counted one time only. The top ten clones comprise about 5.4% of the sample.

The CDR3 covers 16 residues, taking in both the cysteine and the phenylalanine. Just the 48-base CDR3 DNA is kept, in frame starting at base 1. CDR1 and CDR2 are drawn from the germline V gene: SGHAT, FQNNGV. V and J are trimmed by 5 bases and 8 bases, and the gene matches miss 12 bases of the junction. This clone was counted a few times. Its antigen remains undetermined. Nothing much larger sits one base from this clone, and base qualities are not available. The rearrangement combines TRBV11-2 with TRBJ2-2; TRBD1 lines up with 9 middle nucleotides. The origin of this receptor is a woman aged 25 to 39 who had recovered from COVID-19. Sequenced: PBMCs or T cells enriched from blood (not recorded which). The CDR3 region reads CASSHFRDREVGELFF. The DNA reads as follows: TGTGCCAGCAGCCACTTTAGGGACAGGGAGGTGGGGGAGCTGTTTTTT.